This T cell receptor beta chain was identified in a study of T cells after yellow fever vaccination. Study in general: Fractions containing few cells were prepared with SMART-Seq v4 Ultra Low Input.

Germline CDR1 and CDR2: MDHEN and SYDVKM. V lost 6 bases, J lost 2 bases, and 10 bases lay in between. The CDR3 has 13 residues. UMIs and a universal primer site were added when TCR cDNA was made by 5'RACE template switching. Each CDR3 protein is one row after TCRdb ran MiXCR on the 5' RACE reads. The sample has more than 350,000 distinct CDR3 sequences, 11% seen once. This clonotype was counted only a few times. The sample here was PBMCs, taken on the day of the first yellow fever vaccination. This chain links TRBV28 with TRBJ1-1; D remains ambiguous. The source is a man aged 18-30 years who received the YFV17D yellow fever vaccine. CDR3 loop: CASSDLRNTEAFF. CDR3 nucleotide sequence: TGTGCCAGCAGCGACCTAAGAAACACTGAAGCTTTCTTT.